This TCR beta chain was documented in a study of human T cells and chemical hapten exposure. TCRdb redid the calling of the RACE reads with MiXCR, one entry per CDR3 protein. The sample lists 100,000 or so distinct CDR3 sequences, approximately 9.9% seen once, with under 4.5% in the top ten. The V segment lost 0 bases and the J segment 5 bases; nucleotides outside the gene matches: 4. CDR1 is SGHRS and CDR2 is YFSETQ in the germline V gene. The CDR3 has 15 residues. Time point here: patch test 1, 2 weeks after DPC sensitization. Documented treatment: therapeutic diphenylcyclopropenone sensitization with weekly scalp DPC.

This clonotype originated in a woman aged 40 to 49 with alopecia areata. Some clones in this sample may be carry-over from other donors' samples. V gene TRBV5-1 combines with J gene TRBJ2-4, with 8 bases fitting TRBD1. This sample comprised whole blood, obtained in connection with sensitization to the hapten diphenylcyclopropenone (DPC). CDR3 region: CASSLAGGSENIQYF. The CDR3 DNA sequence: TGCGCCAGCAGCTTGGCAGGGGGCTCGGAAAACATTCAGTACTTC.